A selection of T cell receptor beta chains follows, all from one sample in a study of blood T cell repertoires in COVID-19. Only in-frame clones appear in the TCRdb table, and some are missing; sequencing was by immunoSEQ multiplex PCR. The table includes 230,000 or so clones, roughly four fifths detected once. The sample consisted of peripheral blood. These receptors originate from a woman older than 75 with COVID-19, enrolled during active disease. CDR3s include the opening cysteine and the closing phenylalanine or tryptophan. D genes are given only for firm matches. Rows give clone size only sometimes, using once, few, many, or a class for an expanded clone.

V	J	size	D	CDR3	DNA
TRBV18	TRBJ2-1	NA	TRBD2	CASSSLSGGEIEQFF	TGTGCCAGCTCATCGCTTAGCGGGGGGGAAATTGAGCAGTTCTTC
TRBV2	TRBJ2-1	NA	NA	CASSLLEGTYNEQFF	TGTGCCAGCAGTCTCCTGGAGGGAACCTACAATGAGCAGTTCTTC
TRBV7-9	TRBJ2-7	NA	NA	CASSLDRDGEQYF	TGTGCCAGCAGCTTAGACAGGGACGGCGAGCAGTACTTC
TRBV6-5	TRBJ1-1	NA	TRBD1	CASRAKTGVNTEAFF	TGTGCCAGCAGGGCTAAGACAGGGGTGAACACTGAAGCTTTCTTT
TRBV25-1	TRBJ1-2	NA	TRBD1	CASSGDREGYGYTF	TGTGCCAGCAGTGGGGACAGGGAGGGTTATGGCTACACCTTC
TRBV6-5	TRBJ1-1	NA	NA	CASTSRDSNTEAFF	TGTGCCAGCACCTCCAGGGACTCGAACACTGAAGCTTTCTTT
TRBV7-2	TRBJ1-4	NA	NA	CASSPGQVNEKLFF	TGTGCCAGCAGCCCCGGACAAGTTAATGAAAAACTGTTTTTT
TRBV20-1	TRBJ2-2	NA	TRBD2	CSASNSGGTGELFF	TGCAGTGCTAGTAACAGCGGGGGCACCGGGGAGCTGTTTTTT
TRBV7-3	TRBJ2-3	NA	NA	CASSAPGRNTQYF	TGTGCCAGCAGCGCTCCAGGAAGAAATACGCAGTATTTT
TRBV19	TRBJ2-2	NA	TRBD2	CARGRVAGELFF	TGTGCCAGGGGGAGGGTGGCCGGGGAGCTGTTTTTT
TRBV2	TRBJ2-5	NA	TRBD2	CASSVSGGAATQYF	TGTGCCAGCAGCGTTAGCGGGGGGGCGGCGACCCAGTACTTC
TRBV3-1/TRBV3-2	TRBJ2-7	NA	TRBD1	CASSKPGQFYEQYF	TGTGCCAGCAGTAAACCGGGACAGTTCTACGAGCAGTACTTC
TRBV21-1	TRBJ1-2	NA	NA	CASSIDRIPYGYTF	TGTGCCAGCAGCATTGACAGAATCCCCTATGGCTACACCTTC
TRBV3-1/TRBV3-2	TRBJ1-2	NA	NA	CASSQDRVYGYTF	TGTGCCAGCAGCCAAGATCGGGTCTACGGCTACACCTTC
TRBV19	TRBJ1-5	NA	NA	CASSNTADQPQHF	TGTGCCAGTAGTAACACCGCGGATCAGCCCCAGCATTTT
TRBV5-1	TRBJ1-1	NA	NA	CASSLRTSNTEAFF	TGCGCCAGCAGCTTGAGGACATCGAACACTGAAGCTTTCTTT
TRBV2	TRBJ1-5	few	NA	CASSEIDNSNQPQHF	TGTGCCAGCAGTGAAATAGATAATAGCAATCAGCCCCAGCATTTT
TRBV5-4	TRBJ1-2	NA	TRBD1	CASSQGQGAYGYTF	TGTGCCAGCAGCCAGGGACAGGGCGCCTATGGCTACACCTTC
TRBV2	TRBJ2-2	NA	NA	CASSKTTGELGELFF	TGTGCCAGCAGTAAAACGACGGGGGAGCTAGGGGAGCTGTTTTTT
TRBV29-1	TRBJ2-3	once	TRBD1	CSVPSPGQGFSTDTQYF	TGCAGCGTTCCCTCGCCGGGACAGGGTTTTAGCACAGATACGCAGTATTTT
TRBV9	TRBJ2-3	NA	TRBD2	CASSARLAGMTDTQYF	TGTGCCAGCAGCGCTCGACTAGCGGGAATGACAGATACGCAGTATTTT
TRBV27	TRBJ1-1	few	NA	CASSWAMNTEAFF	TGTGCCAGCAGTTGGGCCATGAACACTGAAGCTTTCTTT
TRBV4-3	TRBJ1-3	NA	TRBD1	CASSSGQATGTIYF	TGCGCCAGCAGCTCGGGACAGGCAACAGGCACCATATATTTT
TRBV5-1	TRBJ2-1	few	NA	CASSLVTGISYNEQFF	TGCGCCAGCAGCTTGGTCACAGGGATCTCCTACAATGAGCAGTTCTTC
TRBV14	TRBJ1-1	NA	NA	CASSASMNTEAFF	TGTGCCAGCAGCGCGTCCATGAACACTGAAGCTTTCTTT
TRBV6-5	TRBJ2-2	NA	TRBD2	CASTLAGVNTGELFF	TGTGCCAGCACGCTAGCGGGGGTGAACACCGGGGAGCTGTTTTTT
TRBV27	TRBJ2-7	few	NA	CASSTSYEQYF	TGTGCCAGCAGTACTTCCTACGAGCAGTACTTC
TRBV6-2/TRBV6-3	TRBJ1-1	NA	NA	CASSYQTMNTEAFF	TGTGCCAGCAGTTACCAGACTATGAACACTGAAGCTTTCTTT
TRBV18	TRBJ2-6	NA	TRBD1	CASSSRDRVSGANVLTF	TGTGCCAGCTCATCCCGGGACAGGGTTTCGGGGGCCAACGTCCTGACTTTC
TRBV20-1	TRBJ1-1	NA	TRBD1	CSASSGQGVGEAFF	TGCAGTGCTAGTTCGGGACAGGGGGTCGGTGAAGCTTTCTTT
TRBV10-1	TRBJ2-3	NA	TRBD1	CASSEQGATDTQYF	TGCGCCAGCAGTGAGCAGGGGGCCACAGATACGCAGTATTTT
TRBV6-2/TRBV6-3	TRBJ2-7	NA	TRBD2	CASSYGLAGYANEQYF	TGTGCCAGCAGTTACGGACTAGCGGGATATGCTAACGAGCAGTACTTC
TRBV7-3	TRBJ1-6	NA	NA	CASSLSSYNSPLHF	TGTGCCAGCAGCCTCAGCTCCTATAATTCACCCCTCCACTTT
TRBV9	TRBJ2-7	NA	TRBD2	CASSHLAGGFGEQYF	TGTGCCAGCAGCCACCTAGCGGGAGGGTTTGGAGAGCAGTACTTC
TRBV5-4	TRBJ1-6	once	TRBD1	CASSLGVGTENSPLHF	TGTGCCAGCAGCTTGGGAGTGGGGACAGAGAATTCACCCCTCCACTTT
TRBV6-6	TRBJ1-1	NA	NA	CASSLLQNTEAFF	TGTGCCAGCAGTTTACTACAGAACACTGAAGCTTTCTTT
TRBV28	TRBJ1-5	once	NA	CASGWGGTDGQPQHF	TGTGCCAGCGGATGGGGGGGCACCGACGGACAGCCCCAGCATTTT
TRBV9	TRBJ2-1	few	TRBD2	CASSVLGLSYNEQFF	TGTGCCAGCAGCGTACTGGGACTATCCTACAATGAGCAGTTCTTC
TRBV5-1	TRBJ1-2	NA	NA	CASSLALQGSSVYGYTF	TGCGCCAGCAGCTTGGCCCTGCAGGGATCGTCCGTCTATGGCTACACCTTC
TRBV5-6	TRBJ2-1	NA	TRBD2	CASRRGPGGNEQFF	TGTGCCAGCAGGCGAGGGCCGGGGGGCAATGAGCAGTTCTTC
TRBV30	TRBJ1-4	NA	NA	CAWRGPGAENEKLFF	TGTGCCTGGAGAGGACCTGGGGCAGAAAATGAAAAACTGTTTTTT
TRBV3-1/TRBV3-2	TRBJ2-5	NA	TRBD2	CASSQDDKRGYQETQYF	TGTGCCAGCAGCCAAGATGATAAGCGGGGGTACCAAGAGACCCAGTACTTC
TRBV6-2/TRBV6-3	TRBJ1-5	NA	TRBD1	CASSRQGRDQPQHF	TGTGCCAGCAGTCGACAGGGCCGCGATCAGCCCCAGCATTTT
TRBV3-1/TRBV3-2	TRBJ2-3	NA	TRBD2	CASRLAGSSTDTQYF	TGTGCCAGCAGATTAGCGGGATCTAGCACAGATACGCAGTATTTT
TRBV2	TRBJ1-1	NA	NA	CASSPLQGRMIAFF	TGTGCCAGCAGTCCACTTCAGGGGCGGATGATAGCTTTCTTT
TRBV2	TRBJ2-7	few	NA	CASSEQGYEQYF	TGTGCCAGCAGTGAGCAGGGCTACGAGCAGTACTTC
TRBV6-5	TRBJ2-2	NA	NA	CASRTQGLTGELFF	TGTGCCAGCAGGACGCAGGGGCTCACCGGGGAGCTGTTTTTT
TRBV2	TRBJ2-1	NA	TRBD2	CASRPARLAGANEQFF	TGTGCCAGCAGGCCCGCTCGACTAGCGGGAGCAAATGAGCAGTTCTTC
TRBV5-1	TRBJ1-1	once	TRBD1	CASSLEGQLNTEAFF	TGCGCCAGCAGCTTGGAGGGACAGCTAAACACTGAAGCTTTCTTT
TRBV24-1	TRBJ2-1	NA	TRBD2	CATSDRAGGLVSEQFF	TGTGCCACCAGTGATCGGGCGGGAGGGCTGGTCAGTGAGCAGTTCTTC